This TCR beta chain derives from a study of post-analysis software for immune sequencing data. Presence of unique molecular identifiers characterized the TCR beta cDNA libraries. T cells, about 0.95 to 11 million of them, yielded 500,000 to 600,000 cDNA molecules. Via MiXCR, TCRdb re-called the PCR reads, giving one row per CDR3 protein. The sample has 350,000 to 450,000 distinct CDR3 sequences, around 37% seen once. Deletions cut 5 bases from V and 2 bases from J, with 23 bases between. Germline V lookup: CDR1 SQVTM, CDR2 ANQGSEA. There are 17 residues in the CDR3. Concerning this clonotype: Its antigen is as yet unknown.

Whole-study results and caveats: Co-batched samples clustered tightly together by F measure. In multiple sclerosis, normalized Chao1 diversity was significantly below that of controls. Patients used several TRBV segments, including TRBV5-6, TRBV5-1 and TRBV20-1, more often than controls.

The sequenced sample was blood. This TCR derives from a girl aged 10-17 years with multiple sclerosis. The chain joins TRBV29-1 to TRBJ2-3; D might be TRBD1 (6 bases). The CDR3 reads CSVHLGRGIRLTDTQYF. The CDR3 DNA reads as TGCAGCGTTCATCTGGGTAGGGGGATTCGCCTCACAGATACGCAGTATTTT.